This TCR beta chain was captured in a study of CD8 T cell repertoires and HIV-1 epitope variants. On the study more broadly: Twenty-five autologous and known Gag and Nef epitope variant peptides each stimulated T cells separately. Overall study findings and caveats: Only beta chains were identified, marking proliferation to antigen, not function.

J was trimmed by 0 bases and V by 4 bases; bases with no gene match: 10. The CDR3 consists of 19 residues. CDR1 and CDR2 (germline): SEHNR, FQNEAQ (reference sequence). Method: immunoSEQ multiplex PCR; TCRdb's copy keeps in-frame clones and lacks some. The data show thousands of clones, 67% seen once. With regard to this clone: The antigen remains unidentified.

This receptor was identified in a male donor with HIV. The V gene is TRBV7-9, the J gene TRBJ1-5; 12 nucleotides match TRBD1. The specimen sequenced was cultured CD8+ T cells derived from PBMCs. The CDR3: CASSYAGTGGLYSNQPQHF. CDR3 DNA: TGTGCCAGCAGCTACGCCGGGACAGGGGGCCTGTATAGCAATCAGCCCCAGCATTTT.